This T cell receptor (beta chain) stems from a study of control samples from healthy donors and cancer patients. Some clones are missing from TCRdb's copy, which holds only in-frame ones; the method was immunoSEQ multiplex PCR. Here the sample spans 210,000 or so clones, roughly nine tenths being singletons. V lost 4 bases and J lost 1; bases outside the gene matches: 4. Germline lookup yields CDR1 MNHEY and CDR2 SVGAGI. The CDR3 has 15 amino acids. This clonotype was sampled from a man aged 25-40 years in good health. V and J are TRBV6-5 and TRBJ2-4, with TRBD1 identical over 7 bases. What was sequenced was blood. CDR3 bases: TGTGCCAGCAGTTCACAGGGGATTGCCAAAAACATTCAGTACTTC. This encodes CASSSQGIAKNIQYF.